These 23 T cell receptor beta chains originate from one sample sequenced in a study of identical twins. In TCRdb, the 5' RACE reads were re-called with MiXCR into one record per CDR3 protein. Counted here are 690,000 or so distinct CDR3 sequences, approximately 9% occurring once; the ten biggest clones make up 0.85% to 1%. The same data also went into a second study, on yellow fever vaccine responses in identical twins.

Source material: PBMCs. These receptors originate from a woman aged 18-29 years in good health.

This clonotype has just a few counts. This sequence joins TRBV5-1 and TRBJ2-7, with 11 bases identical to TRBD2. The CDR3 runs to 14 residues. The germline V gene encodes CDR1 SGHRS and CDR2 YFSETQ. V dropped 5 bases and J dropped 3; count of bases not matched to a gene: 4. The CDR3 sequence: CASRRGTSGYEQYF. DNA for the CDR3: TGCGCCAGCAGACGAGGGACTAGCGGCTACGAGCAGTACTTC.

This clonotype was detected a few times. The chain recombines TRBV15 with TRBJ2-7; TRBD1 aligns across 12 bases. CDR1 and CDR2 from the germline V gene are LNHNV and YYDKDF (reference sequence). J gave up 4 bases and V 1 base, and 8 bases lay outside the gene matches. The CDR3 extends over 17 amino acids. As DNA, the CDR3 is TGTGCCACCAGCAGAGTGGTCGGGACAGGGGGCGGGTACGAGCAGTACTTC. Protein product: CATSRVVGTGGGYEQYF.

This clonotype was seen more than once but under ten times. This chain connects TRBV6-5 to TRBJ2-5; D remains unclear. V was pared by 0 bases and J by 2 bases, with 7 bases between. Germline values: CDR1 MNHEY, CDR2 SVGAGI. The CDR3 runs to 14 residues. CDR3 sequence: CASSYSGMQETQYF. DNA for the CDR3: TGTGCCAGCAGTTACTCGGGGATGCAAGAGACCCAGTACTTC.

Only a few counts were recorded for this clonotype. The gene calls are TRBV7-8 and TRBJ2-7, with a weak D call TRBD2 (5 bases). Germline lookup yields CDR1 SGHVS and CDR2 FQNEAQ. The CDR3 spans 15 residues. With 8 bases removed from V and 1 base from J, the gap between germline ends came to 18 bases. The CDR3 nucleotides read TGTGCCAGCCTCAAAGCAGGAGGAGTGTCCTACGAGCAGTACTTC. Protein product: CASLKAGGVSYEQYF.

This clonotype was recorded a few times. It is unclear where the CDR3 begins or ends on the DNA, so no DNA is shown, and the CDR3 is as TCRdb lists it. J is TRBJ2-2 and V is TRBV21-1. TRBV21-1 is assigned pseudogene status. The CDR3 has 16 residues if both end residues are counted. Here the CDR3 reads CASSKRTLRRPGSCFF.

At least ten counts were recorded for this clonotype. V and J are TRBV2 and TRBJ1-2; D gene ambiguous. CDR3 length equals 15 residues. Germline lookup yields CDR1 SNHLY and CDR2 FYNNEI. Trimming shortened V by 0 bases and J by 2 bases, and 10 bases separated the two germline ends. CDR3 DNA: TGTGCCAGCAGTGAAGCCGGACTCCCCAACTATGGCTACACCTTC. Its translation: CASSEAGLPNYGYTF.

In its sample, this clonotype was seen many times. This chain links TRBV7-8 with TRBJ2-5, with 9 bases lining up with TRBD1. The V and J ends lost 2 bases and 3 bases, in that order; junction bases with no gene match: 4. CDR3 size: 15 residues. The germline V gene has CDR1 SGHVS and CDR2 FQNEAQ. The CDR3 loop reads CASSLPQGAKETQYF. For the CDR3, the DNA is TGTGCCAGCAGCTTACCACAGGGGGCAAAAGAGACCCAGTACTTC.

This clonotype showed up just a few times. This chain joins TRBV4-2 and TRBJ2-5; D is unresolved. CDR3 size: 14 residues. The V gene lost 1 base and the J gene lost 4 bases, with 10 bases spanning the gap. Germline V gives CDR1 LGHNA, CDR2 YNFKEQ. CDR3 amino acids: CASSQGDTGETQYF. The CDR3 nucleotides are TGTGCCAGCAGCCAAGGTGACACTGGAGAGACCCAGTACTTC.

The gene calls are TRBV6-1 and TRBJ2-7, with TRBD2 matching over 11 bases. V lost 0 bases to trimming and J lost 3 bases; unmatched junction nucleotides: 4. From germline, CDR1 is MNHNS and CDR2 SASEGT. The CDR3 runs to 16 residues. The CDR3 DNA reads TGTGCCAGCAGTGAAGCTAGCGGGGGGGCCTACTACGAGCAGTACTTC. It is translated as CASSEASGGAYYEQYF.

This sequence joins TRBV6-5 and TRBJ1-6, with D perhaps TRBD1 (5 bases). CDR3 size: 16 residues. The V end was cut by 5 bases, the J end by 4 bases, with 15 bases between. CDR1 is MNHEY, CDR2 SVGAGI, per germline. CDR3 loop: CASSNPRDAYNSPLHF. In DNA, the CDR3 is TGTGCCAGCAGTAACCCACGGGACGCATATAATTCACCCCTCCACTTT.

This chain connects TRBV2 to TRBJ2-4; D unresolved. Germline CDR1 reads SNHLY; CDR2 reads FYNNEI. The CDR3 length is 13 residues. V was trimmed by 6 bases and J by 0 bases, leaving 6 bases between them. This chain's CDR3 is CASRVLAKNIQYF. The CDR3 nucleotides are TGTGCCAGCAGGGTTCTAGCCAAAAACATTCAGTACTTC. Full variable domain (remainder filled in from reference TRBV2 and TRBJ2-4): EPEVTQTPSHQVTQMGQEVILRCVPISNHLYFYWYRQILGQKVEFLVSFYNNEISEKSEIFDDQFSVERPDGSNFTLKIRSTKLEDSAMYFCASRVLAKNIQYFGAGTRLSVL.

This clonotype was recorded at least ten times. The J gene is TRBJ1-3, the V gene TRBV10-3, with a weak D call TRBD1 (5 bases). The CDR3 is 16 amino acids. Trimming left V 4 bases short and J 2 bases short, with 15 bases between. The germline CDR1 and CDR2 sequences are ENHRY and SYGVKD. The CDR3 DNA follows: TGTGCCATCAGTGTCAAGGACACGTACCCTGGAAACACCATATATTTT. This translates into CAISVKDTYPGNTIYF.

The V and J genes are TRBV5-5 and TRBJ1-4; D unclear. CDR1 and CDR2 (germline): SGHKS, YYEKEE (reference sequence). The CDR3 loop spans 11 amino acids. With 4 bases removed from V and 8 bases from J, the gap between germline ends came to 6 bases. The CDR3 protein is CASSIGEKLFF. The DNA for the CDR3 is TGTGCCAGCAGCATCGGGGAAAAACTGTTTTTT.

A few counts support this clonotype. CDR3 in amino acids: CASSLAGTKNTDTQYF. The CDR3 DNA sequence: TGTGCCAGCAGCTTAGCGGGGACTAAAAACACAGATACGCAGTATTTT. The chain joins TRBV7-2 to TRBJ2-3; 7 bases line up with TRBD2. The ends lost 0 bases at V and 2 bases at J; junction bases unmatched: 5. The germline V gene has CDR1 SGHTA and CDR2 FQGNSA. CDR3 length: 16 residues.

This clonotype was detected ten times or more. This chain uses TRBV5-4 with TRBJ2-4; 7 bases are a match to TRBD1. CDR3 size: 14 residues. Germline V gene data show CDR1 as SGHNT and CDR2 as YYREEE (reference sequence). V trimming: 4 bases; J trimming: 7 bases; junction bases outside the gene matches: 8. In nucleotides, the CDR3 is TGTGCCAGCAGCCCTAATACAGGGGTGAACATTCAGTACTTC. Translation gives CASSPNTGVNIQYF.

The chain is built from TRBV3-1 and TRBJ2-6; D tentatively reads TRBD1 or TRBD2 (5 bases each). CDR3 length: 17 residues. Trimming removed 8 bases at V and 1 base at J, with 18 bases between. Germline V lookup: CDR1 LGHDT, CDR2 YNNKEL (reference sequence). Written as DNA, the CDR3 is TGTGCCAGCGGGGGAGACAAATTGAATTCTGGGGCCAACGTCCTGACTTTC. The encoded protein is CASGGDKLNSGANVLTF.

This clonotype turned up a few times. The genes are TRBV20-1 and TRBJ2-4, with D maybe TRBD1 (5 bases). The CDR3 runs 14 residues. Germline V gene data show CDR1 as DFQATT and CDR2 as SNEGSKA (reference sequence). V was pared by 5 bases and J by 1 base, with 12 bases between. The CDR3, as DNA: TGCAGTGCTCTCCCAGGGCGCGCCAAAAACATTCAGTACTTC. Its protein is CSALPGRAKNIQYF.

The genes are TRBV7-2 and TRBJ2-4; 11 bases match TRBD2. Germline V gives CDR1 SGHTA, CDR2 FQGNSA. The CDR3 sequence is 16 residues long. V lost 5 bases to trimming and J lost 10 bases; unmatched junction nucleotides: 13. The CDR3 bases are TGTGCCAGCAGCCCCGCTCTGGGGACTAGCGGACTAATTCAGTACTTC. It yields the protein CASSPALGTSGLIQYF.

This clonotype was recorded at least ten times. The chain links TRBV7-2 to TRBJ2-2; possibly TRBD2 for D (6 bases). The germline gives CDR1 SGHTA, CDR2 FQGNSA. The ends were cut back, 10 bases at V and 0 bases at J, with 9 bases in the middle. The CDR3 runs 13 residues. CDR3 amino acids: CAIWTTNTGELFF. The DNA for the CDR3 is TGTGCCATCTGGACTACGAACACCGGGGAGCTGTTTTTT.

This clonotype was counted ten times or more. This chain joins TRBV29-1 and TRBJ2-7; 9 bases match TRBD2. Germline V lookup: CDR1 SQVTM, CDR2 ANQGSEA. The CDR3 runs to 17 residues. The V segment lost 6 bases and the J segment 3 bases; nucleotides outside the gene matches: 18. The CDR3 sequence: CSVLSTTPSSGNYEQYF. The CDR3 DNA reads TGCAGCGTGTTATCGACAACCCCGTCTAGCGGGAACTACGAGCAGTACTTC.

The table lists this clonotype with a few counts. The rearrangement uses TRBV21-1 and TRBJ2-3; the table's D call, TRBD2, has no DNA check behind it. TRBV21-1 is a listed pseudogene. The CDR3 covers 19 residues. This CDR3 is CASSKIPTSGTGSTDTQYF. The CDR3 nucleotides are TGTGCCAGCAGCAAAATCCCCACTAGCGGGACGGGAAGCACAGATACGCAGTATTTT.

The sample holds many counts of this clonotype. The chain couples TRBV27 to TRBJ2-1; no firm D call. CDR3 size: 15 residues. The V end lost 5 bases, the J end lost 2 bases, and 13 bases lay between the germline ends. Germline CDR1 is MNHEY and CDR2 is SMNVEV (reference sequence). CDR3 sequence: CASSANDLPYNEQFF. The DNA of the CDR3 is TGTGCCAGCAGTGCTAATGACTTACCCTACAATGAGCAGTTCTTC.

Only a few counts were recorded for this clonotype. This chain links TRBV2 with TRBJ2-2, with D unresolved. There are 14 residues in the CDR3. The V gene lost 6 bases and the J gene lost 0 bases, with 8 bases spanning the gap. The germline gives CDR1 SNHLY, CDR2 FYNNEI. The chain's CDR3 is CASRDLANTGELFF. Written as DNA, the CDR3 is TGTGCCAGCAGGGACCTGGCGAACACCGGGGAGCTGTTTTTT.